A selection of T cell receptor beta chains follows, all from one sample in a study of regulatory T cells in long-lasting Graves disease. TCRdb reprocessed the multiplex PCR reads with MiXCR, giving one entry per CDR3 protein. The sample has a few hundred thousand distinct CDR3 sequences, approximately 15% seen once. These same records also appear under a second study, on T cells in Graves' hyperthyroidism and ophthalmopathy.

The specimen comprised peripheral blood mononuclear cells (PBMCs), sampled at new diagnosis, from a patient treated with antithyroid drugs. The source of these receptors is a man aged 35 to 55 with Graves disease. Each CDR3 is given with its conserved first and last residue. Each record gives: V gene, clone size, D gene, J gene, CDR3 DNA, CDR3 protein. D genes are given only for firm matches. The size of a clone is reported for some rows only, either as once, few or many, or as a class for expanded clones.

V: TRBV29-1; size: few; D: .; J: TRBJ1-1; DNA: TGCAGCGTTGTGCTTCGGGCGAACACTGAAGCTTTCTTT; CDR3: CSVVLRANTEAFF
V: TRBV20-1; size: many; D: .; J: TRBJ1-4; DNA: TGCAGTGCTAGACCGCCGACGCACACTAATGAAAAACTGTTTTTT; CDR3: CSARPPTHTNEKLFF
V: TRBV6-1; size: few; D: .; J: TRBJ2-3; DNA: TGTGCCTCACACCTGGGTCCGACAGATACGCAGTATTTT; CDR3: CASHLGPTDTQYF
V: TRBV6-2/TRBV6-3; size: few; D: .; J: TRBJ2-3; DNA: TGTGCCAGCAGCAGGCAGGGGCCGTCGGCAGATACGCAGTATTTT; CDR3: CASSRQGPSADTQYF
V: TRBV20-1; size: many; D: .; J: TRBJ1-5; DNA: TGCAGTGCTAGAGTGTCAGGGTTCGGCGGTAGCAATCAGCCCCAGCATTTT; CDR3: CSARVSGFGGSNQPQHF
V: TRBV3-1; size: few; D: .; J: TRBJ1-6; DNA: TGTGCCAGCAGCCAAGGACGGACGCTCTATAATTCACCCCTCCACTTT; CDR3: CASSQGRTLYNSPLHF
V: TRBV5-1; size: many; D: TRBD2; J: TRBJ2-3; DNA: TGCGCCAGCAGCCAAATACTAGCGGGATCAGATACGCAGTATTTT; CDR3: CASSQILAGSDTQYF
V: TRBV5-4; size: many; D: TRBD2; J: TRBJ2-2; DNA: TGTGCCAGCAGCTTGGGGACGGGGGGAACCGGGGAGCTGTTTTTT; CDR3: CASSLGTGGTGELFF
V: TRBV4-2; size: few; D: TRBD2; J: TRBJ2-3; DNA: TGTGCCAGCAGCCAAGGATCGGGGGGAACCACAGATACGCAGTATTTT; CDR3: CASSQGSGGTTDTQYF
V: TRBV7-2; size: many; D: .; J: TRBJ2-7; DNA: TGTGCCAGCAGCTTCCTCCCGGGTGACCGTAACGAGCAGTACTTC; CDR3: CASSFLPGDRNEQYF
V: TRBV5-1; size: many; D: TRBD1; J: TRBJ2-7; DNA: TGCGCCAGCAGCCTGATGACAGGGGATTCCGAGCAGTACTTC; CDR3: CASSLMTGDSEQYF
V: TRBV2; size: many; D: TRBD2; J: TRBJ2-1; DNA: TGTGCCAGCAGTGAAACACTAGCGGGTGGATTCTTC; CDR3: CASSETLAGGFF
V: TRBV2; size: .; D: .; J: TRBJ2-1; DNA: TGTGCCAGCAGCCCCTCTATATCCCTCTCCTACAATGAGCAGTTCTTC; CDR3: CASSPSISLSYNEQFF
V: TRBV6-1; size: .; D: .; J: TRBJ2-7; DNA: TGTGCCAGCATGCAGGGAATCTCCTACGAGCAGTACTTC; CDR3: CASMQGISYEQYF
V: TRBV4-1; size: .; D: TRBD2; J: TRBJ2-1; DNA: TGCGCCAGCAGCCAAGAATCCAGCGGGGCTCTTAATGAGCAGTTCTTC; CDR3: CASSQESSGALNEQFF
V: TRBV7-2; size: .; D: TRBD2; J: TRBJ2-7; DNA: TGTGCCAGCAGCCCCCGGATAGCGGGAAGGAAGGAGCAGTACTTC; CDR3: CASSPRIAGRKEQYF
V: TRBV11-2; size: .; D: .; J: TRBJ2-5; DNA: TGTGCCAGCAGCCCCCGCGGGGCGGGGGAGACCCAGTACTTC; CDR3: CASSPRGAGETQYF
V: TRBV28; size: many; D: TRBD1; J: TRBJ1-5; DNA: TGTGCCAGCAGTTTAAGGACAGGGAGGGGCAATCAGCCCCAGCATTTT; CDR3: CASSLRTGRGNQPQHF
V: TRBV11-3; size: many; D: TRBD1; J: TRBJ1-1; DNA: TGTGCCAGCAGCTTGGGACAGTCCTATGAAGCTTTCTTT; CDR3: CASSLGQSYEAFF
V: TRBV4-2; size: many; D: .; J: TRBJ2-5; DNA: TGTGCCAGCAGCCAAGATCACAGAGAGACCCAGTACTTC; CDR3: CASSQDHRETQYF
V: TRBV6-5; size: .; D: .; J: TRBJ1-5; DNA: TGTGCCAGCAGTTACTCGGGACGCTATAGCAATCAGCCCCAGCATTTT; CDR3: CASSYSGRYSNQPQHF
V: TRBV18; size: many; D: .; J: TRBJ1-1; DNA: TGTGCCAGCTCACGCAACAGCAACACTGAAGCTTTCTTT; CDR3: CASSRNSNTEAFF
V: TRBV29-1; size: few; D: .; J: TRBJ2-5; DNA: TGCAGCGCATACACGTTCCAAGAGACCCAGTACTTC; CDR3: CSAYTFQETQYF
V: TRBV20-1; size: many; D: .; J: TRBJ2-3; DNA: TGCAGTGCAAGGTCGGTCGAAGATACGCAGTATTTT; CDR3: CSARSVEDTQYF
V: TRBV7-2; size: many; D: .; J: TRBJ1-1; DNA: TGTGCCAGCAGCTACACAGGGTATGAAGCTTTCTTT; CDR3: CASSYTGYEAFF
V: TRBV20-1; size: many; D: TRBD2; J: TRBJ2-1; DNA: TGCAGTGCTAGAGATCCGGTAGCGGGGGCCTACAATGAGCAGTTCTTC; CDR3: CSARDPVAGAYNEQFF
V: TRBV20-1; size: many; D: TRBD1; J: TRBJ2-3; DNA: TGCAGTGCTAAGCCGGGACAGAGCACAGATACGCAGTATTTT; CDR3: CSAKPGQSTDTQYF
V: TRBV7-9; size: many; D: .; J: TRBJ1-1; DNA: TGTGCCAGCAGCTTACGGTCTCAGGGAAGGGACACTGAAGCTTTCTTT; CDR3: CASSLRSQGRDTEAFF
V: TRBV2; size: .; D: .; J: TRBJ2-5; DNA: TGTGCCAGCAGGGGCTCGGGGAACCAAGAGACCCAGTACTTC; CDR3: CASRGSGNQETQYF
V: TRBV7-7; size: .; D: .; J: TRBJ2-7; DNA: TGTGCTAGCAGCTCAACCTTGTGGGGGGAGCAGTACTTC; CDR3: CASSSTLWGEQYF
V: TRBV15; size: .; D: TRBD1; J: TRBJ1-4; DNA: TGTGCCACCAGCAGCGGTCAAGGGGGCACAGGTGAAAAACTGTTTTTT; CDR3: CATSSGQGGTGEKLFF
V: TRBV12-3/TRBV12-4; size: many; D: .; J: TRBJ1-5; DNA: TGTGCCAGCAGTCTAGCAGGGCTTCGGCCCCAGCATTTT; CDR3: CASSLAGLRPQHF
V: TRBV7-9; size: many; D: .; J: TRBJ1-1; DNA: TGTGCCAGCAGCTCGAATAGGAATACTGAAGCTTTCTTT; CDR3: CASSSNRNTEAFF
V: TRBV5-1; size: many; D: .; J: TRBJ2-7; DNA: TGCGCCAGCAGCCTATTAACGCAGGGTGAGCAGTACTTC; CDR3: CASSLLTQGEQYF
V: TRBV29-1; size: many; D: .; J: TRBJ1-2; DNA: TGCAGCGTTGGTGCGGGCAGGGGCTATGGCTACACCTTC; CDR3: CSVGAGRGYGYTF
V: TRBV2; size: many; D: TRBD1; J: TRBJ1-2; DNA: TGTGCCAGCAACGACAGGGGATTCCTAGACTATGGCTACACCTTC; CDR3: CASNDRGFLDYGYTF
V: TRBV12-3/TRBV12-4; size: many; D: .; J: TRBJ2-7; DNA: TGTGCCAGCGGTGGGTCGAGCAGTGGGGCCTACGAGCAGTACTTC; CDR3: CASGGSSSGAYEQYF
V: TRBV4-1; size: many; D: .; J: TRBJ2-1; DNA: TGCGCCAGCAGCCAGGCCGACACTTACAATGAGCAGTTCTTC; CDR3: CASSQADTYNEQFF
V: TRBV19; size: .; D: .; J: TRBJ2-3; DNA: TGTGCCAGTTCTGCTCACTTCGGAAGTAGCACAGATACGCAGTATTTT; CDR3: CASSAHFGSSTDTQYF
V: TRBV4-3; size: .; D: .; J: TRBJ2-7; DNA: TGCGCCAGCAGCCAAGATTGGGGACAAGCTTACTACGAGCAGTACTTC; CDR3: CASSQDWGQAYYEQYF
V: TRBV2; size: few; D: .; J: TRBJ1-5; DNA: TGTGCCAGCGGACTGGAGCCTCGGGGGAATCAGCCCCAGCATTTT; CDR3: CASGLEPRGNQPQHF
V: TRBV12-3/TRBV12-4; size: many; D: .; J: TRBJ1-5; DNA: TGTGCCAGCAGTTTAGCTCCCGGGACGGGTTTCAATCAGCCCCAGCATTTT; CDR3: CASSLAPGTGFNQPQHF
V: TRBV6-1; size: many; D: .; J: TRBJ2-5; DNA: TGTGCCAGCAGGACCCAGGGGTTGGAGACCCAGTACTTC; CDR3: CASRTQGLETQYF
V: TRBV7-2; size: many; D: .; J: TRBJ1-1; DNA: TGTGCCAGCAGCTTAGCAGGGGCTAATCGTGGGGCTTTCTTT; CDR3: CASSLAGANRGAFF
V: TRBV7-2; size: many; D: .; J: TRBJ2-4; DNA: TGTGCCAGCAGCTCAACAAGGGACAACCCCACCAAAAACATTCAGTACTTC; CDR3: CASSSTRDNPTKNIQYF
V: TRBV5-5; size: .; D: TRBD2; J: TRBJ2-3; DNA: TGTGCCAGCAGCTTGGTTCGGGGGGATTACACAGATACGCAGTATTTT; CDR3: CASSLVRGDYTDTQYF
V: TRBV4-1; size: .; D: .; J: TRBJ1-5; DNA: TGCGCCAGCAGCCAAGATGGCAGAAACCATCAGCCCCAGCATTTT; CDR3: CASSQDGRNHQPQHF
V: TRBV6-1; size: .; D: .; J: TRBJ1-6; DNA: TGTGCCAGCCGACCGGGCCCCTATTCACCCCTCCACTTT; CDR3: CASRPGPYSPLHF
V: TRBV30; size: many; D: .; J: TRBJ1-1; DNA: TGTGCCTGGAGTGTACGGCAGGACACTGAAGCTTTCTTT; CDR3: CAWSVRQDTEAFF
V: TRBV6-5; size: many; D: TRBD2; J: TRBJ2-2; DNA: TGTGCCAGCAGTTACGCAGGACTAGCGGACACCGGGGAGCTGTTTTTT; CDR3: CASSYAGLADTGELFF
V: TRBV28; size: .; D: .; J: TRBJ1-5; DNA: TGTGCCAGCAGTTTATGGGCCGGACACGATAGCAATCAGCCCCAGCATTTT; CDR3: CASSLWAGHDSNQPQHF
V: TRBV18; size: many; D: .; J: TRBJ2-5; DNA: TGTGCCAGCTCAAGCCAGGGTCGGGGGACCCAGTACTTC; CDR3: CASSSQGRGTQYF
V: TRBV20-1; size: .; D: .; J: TRBJ2-4; DNA: TGCAGTGCTGTAAAGGGTGATGTGTCCAAAAACATTCAGTACTTC; CDR3: CSAVKGDVSKNIQYF
V: TRBV7-2; size: many; D: .; J: TRBJ2-2; DNA: TGTGCCAGCAGCTTAGAGGGTACGAACACCGGGGAGCTGTTTTTT; CDR3: CASSLEGTNTGELFF
V: TRBV5-1; size: .; D: TRBD1; J: TRBJ1-2; DNA: TGCGCCAGCAGCACCTCGACAGGGGGCTTATCTAGCTACACCTTC; CDR3: CASSTSTGGLSSYTF
V: TRBV6-2/TRBV6-3; size: many; D: .; J: TRBJ2-1; DNA: TGTGCCAGCAGCCCCGGGCATAGCGGAAATGAGCAGTTCTTC; CDR3: CASSPGHSGNEQFF
V: TRBV4-2; size: .; D: .; J: TRBJ1-5; DNA: TGTGCCAGCAGCCAAGAAAGGGTGGGGGGCAATCAGCCCCAGCATTTT; CDR3: CASSQERVGGNQPQHF